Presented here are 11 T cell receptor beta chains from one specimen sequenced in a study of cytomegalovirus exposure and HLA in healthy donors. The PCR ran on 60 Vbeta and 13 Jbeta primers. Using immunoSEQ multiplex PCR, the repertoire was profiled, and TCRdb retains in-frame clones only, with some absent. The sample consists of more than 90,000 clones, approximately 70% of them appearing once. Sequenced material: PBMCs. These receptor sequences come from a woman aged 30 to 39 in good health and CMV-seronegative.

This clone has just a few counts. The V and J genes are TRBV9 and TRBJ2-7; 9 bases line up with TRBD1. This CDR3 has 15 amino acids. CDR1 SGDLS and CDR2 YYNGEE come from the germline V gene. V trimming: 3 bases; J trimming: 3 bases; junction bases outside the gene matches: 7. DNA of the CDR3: TGTGCCAGCAGCGACCCGGGACAGGGCCTCTACGAGCAGTACTTC. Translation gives CASSDPGQGLYEQYF.

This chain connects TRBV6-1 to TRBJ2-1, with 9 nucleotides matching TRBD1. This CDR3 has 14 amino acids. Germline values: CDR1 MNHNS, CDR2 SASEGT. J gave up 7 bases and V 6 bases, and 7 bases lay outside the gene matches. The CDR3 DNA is TGTGCCAGCAGAGGGGGACAGGGAGAGAATGAGCAGTTCTTC. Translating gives CASRGGQGENEQFF.

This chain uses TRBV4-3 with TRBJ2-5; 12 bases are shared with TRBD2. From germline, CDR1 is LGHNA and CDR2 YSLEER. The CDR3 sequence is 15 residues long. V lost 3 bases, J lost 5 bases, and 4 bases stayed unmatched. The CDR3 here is CASSHRLAGEETQYF. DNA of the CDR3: TGCGCCAGCAGCCATCGACTAGCGGGGGAGGAGACCCAGTACTTC.

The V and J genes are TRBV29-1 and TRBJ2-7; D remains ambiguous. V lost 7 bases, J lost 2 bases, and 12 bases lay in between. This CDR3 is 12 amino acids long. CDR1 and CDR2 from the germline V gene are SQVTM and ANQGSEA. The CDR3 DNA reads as TGCAGCGCCGGTTTCCTTACCTACGAGCAGTACTTC. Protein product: CSAGFLTYEQYF.

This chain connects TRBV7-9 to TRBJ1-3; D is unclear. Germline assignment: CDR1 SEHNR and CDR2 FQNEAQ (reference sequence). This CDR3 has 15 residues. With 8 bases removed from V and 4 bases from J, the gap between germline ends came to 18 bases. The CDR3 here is CASQAGAVLGNTIYF. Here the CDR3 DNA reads TGTGCCAGCCAAGCAGGCGCCGTGTTGGGAAACACCATATATTTT. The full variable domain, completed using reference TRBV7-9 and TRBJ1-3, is DTGVSQNPRHKITKRGQNVTFRCDPISEHNRLYWYRQTLGQGPEFLTYFQNEAQLEKSRLLSDRFSAERPKGSFSTLEIQRTEQGDSAMYLCASQAGAVLGNTIYFGEGSWLTVV.

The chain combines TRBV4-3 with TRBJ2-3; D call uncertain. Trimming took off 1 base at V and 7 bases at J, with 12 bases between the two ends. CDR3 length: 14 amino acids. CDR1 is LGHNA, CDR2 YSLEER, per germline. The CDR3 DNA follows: TGCGCCAGCAGCCAAGTAGATAGCATGAATACGCAGTATTTT. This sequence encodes CASSQVDSMNTQYF.

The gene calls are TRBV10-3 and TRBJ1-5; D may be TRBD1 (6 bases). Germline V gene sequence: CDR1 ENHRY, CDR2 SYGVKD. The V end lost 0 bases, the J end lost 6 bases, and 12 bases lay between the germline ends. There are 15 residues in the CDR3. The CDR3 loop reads CAISESTTGTQPQHF. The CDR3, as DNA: TGTGCCATCAGTGAGTCGACCACAGGGACTCAGCCCCAGCATTTT.

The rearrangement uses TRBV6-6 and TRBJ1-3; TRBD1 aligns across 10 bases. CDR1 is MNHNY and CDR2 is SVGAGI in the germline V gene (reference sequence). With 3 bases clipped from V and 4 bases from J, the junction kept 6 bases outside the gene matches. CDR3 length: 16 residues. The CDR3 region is CASSYGRQGAGNTIYF. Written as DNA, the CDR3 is TGTGCCAGCAGTTATGGAAGACAGGGGGCCGGAAACACCATATATTTT.

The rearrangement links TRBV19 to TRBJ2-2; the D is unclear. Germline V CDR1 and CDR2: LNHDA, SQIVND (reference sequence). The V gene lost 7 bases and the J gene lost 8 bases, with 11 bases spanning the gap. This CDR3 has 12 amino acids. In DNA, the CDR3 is TGTGCCAGTACGCGGTTACGGGGGGAGCTGTTTTTT. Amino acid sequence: CASTRLRGELFF.

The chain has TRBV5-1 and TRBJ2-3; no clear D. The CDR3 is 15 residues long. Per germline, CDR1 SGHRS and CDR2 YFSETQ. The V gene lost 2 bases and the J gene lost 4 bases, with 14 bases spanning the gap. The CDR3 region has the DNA TGCGCCAGCAGCTTAAAAAACCCGTTAGCAGATACGCAGTATTTT. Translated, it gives CASSLKNPLADTQYF. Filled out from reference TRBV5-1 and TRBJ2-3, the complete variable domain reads KAGVTQTPRYLIKTRGQQVTLSCSPISGHRSVSWYQQTPGQGLQFLFEYFSETQRNKGNFPGRFSGRQFSNSRSEMNVSTLELGDSALYLCASSLKNPLADTQYFGPGTRLTVL.

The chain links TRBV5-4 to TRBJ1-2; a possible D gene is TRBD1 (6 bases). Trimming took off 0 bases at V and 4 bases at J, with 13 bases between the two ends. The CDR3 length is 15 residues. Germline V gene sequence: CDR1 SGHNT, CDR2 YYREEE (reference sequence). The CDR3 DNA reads TGTGCCAGCAGCTTGGGGGGGCTCCTTTCCTATGGCTACACCTTC. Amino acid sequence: CASSLGGLLSYGYTF.